This T cell receptor (beta chain) stems from a study of cytomegalovirus exposure and HLA in healthy donors. A word on this clone: The antigen is unknown.

V was cut by 1 base and J by 4 bases, with 12 bases left in between. This CDR3 spans 15 amino acids. Germline lookup yields CDR1 LGHNA and CDR2 YNFKEQ. As for the donors, each was a healthy bone marrow donor. The study, taken as a whole, reports: Within a later analysis, the majority of CMV-associated TCR beta chains appeared HLA-restricted.

PCR primers comprised 60 Vbeta and 13 Jbeta primers. The repertoire was sequenced with immunoSEQ multiplex PCR; TCRdb's copy has only in-frame clones and lacks some. The listing records approximately 150,000 clones. The sequencing input was PBMCs. The rearrangement joins TRBV4-2 to TRBJ2-3; D possibly corresponds to TRBD2 (5 bases). This TCR was sampled from a woman under 30 in good health and CMV-seronegative. DNA for the CDR3: TGTGCCAGCAGCCAAGGTGGGAGTCGCTCAGATACGCAGTATTTT. Translated, it gives CASSQGGSRSDTQYF.